The clone carrying this TCR beta chain has just a few counts. The data derive from a study of regulatory T cells in long-lasting Graves disease. Study details: Under 3 months of antithyroid drugs had been taken by newly diagnosed Graves' patients.

From germline, CDR1 is LGHNA and CDR2 YSLEER. The length of the CDR3 is 17 residues. With 6 bases clipped from V and 2 bases from J, the junction kept 12 bases outside the gene matches. Time point of the sample: newly diagnosed GD, antithyroid drugs for less than 3 months. Construction of the TCR library relied on RNA isolated from PBMCs. Sequencing libraries for TCR beta were prepared with iRepertoire HTBI primers and Arm-PCR of CDR3 regions. TCRdb reprocessed the multiplex PCR reads with MiXCR, giving one entry per CDR3 protein. The sample holds more than 450,000 distinct CDR3 sequences; about 11% are singletons and the top ten take around 10%. The same specimen was also included in a second study, on T cells in Graves' hyperthyroidism and ophthalmopathy.

This TCR was sampled from a woman younger than 45 with Graves disease. This chain joins TRBV4-3 and TRBJ2-2; 7 bases are a match to TRBD1. The starting material was peripheral blood mononuclear cells (PBMCs), obtained at new diagnosis, from a patient treated with antithyroid drugs. The CDR3 protein is CASSGGQTLFNTGELFF. CDR3 nucleotide sequence: TGCGCCAGCAGTGGGGGACAGACTCTTTTTAACACCGGGGAGCTGTTTTTT.